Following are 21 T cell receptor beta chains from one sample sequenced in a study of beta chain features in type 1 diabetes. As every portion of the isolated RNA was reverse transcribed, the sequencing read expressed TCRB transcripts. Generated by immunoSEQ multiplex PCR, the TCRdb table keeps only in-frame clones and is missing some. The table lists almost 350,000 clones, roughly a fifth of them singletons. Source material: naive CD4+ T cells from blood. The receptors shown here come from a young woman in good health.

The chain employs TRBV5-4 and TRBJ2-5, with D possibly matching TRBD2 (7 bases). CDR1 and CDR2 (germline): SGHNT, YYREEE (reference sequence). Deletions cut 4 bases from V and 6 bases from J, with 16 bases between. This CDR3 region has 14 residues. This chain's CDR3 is CASSLDGGQKTQYF. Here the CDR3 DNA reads TGTGCCAGCAGCCTCGACGGGGGGCAGAAGACCCAGTACTTC.

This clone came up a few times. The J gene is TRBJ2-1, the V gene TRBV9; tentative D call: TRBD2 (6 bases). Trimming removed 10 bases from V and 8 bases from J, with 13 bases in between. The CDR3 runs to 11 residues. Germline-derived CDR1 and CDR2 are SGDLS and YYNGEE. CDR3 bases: TGTGCCTCCGGGAGCATCGATGAGCAGTTCTTC. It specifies CASGSIDEQFF.

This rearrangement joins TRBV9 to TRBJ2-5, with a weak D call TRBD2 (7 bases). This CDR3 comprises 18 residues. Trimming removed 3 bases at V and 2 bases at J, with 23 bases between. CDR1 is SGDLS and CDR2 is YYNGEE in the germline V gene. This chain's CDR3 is CASSGSWGAGDLQETQYF. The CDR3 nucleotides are TGTGCCAGCAGCGGCTCGTGGGGGGCGGGAGACCTTCAAGAGACCCAGTACTTC. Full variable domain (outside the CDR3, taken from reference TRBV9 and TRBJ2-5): DSGVTQTPKHLITATGQRVTLRCSPRSGDLSVYWYQQSLDQGLQFLIQYYNGEERAKGNILERFSAQQFPDLHSELNLSSLELGDSALYFCASSGSWGAGDLQETQYFGPGTRLLVL.

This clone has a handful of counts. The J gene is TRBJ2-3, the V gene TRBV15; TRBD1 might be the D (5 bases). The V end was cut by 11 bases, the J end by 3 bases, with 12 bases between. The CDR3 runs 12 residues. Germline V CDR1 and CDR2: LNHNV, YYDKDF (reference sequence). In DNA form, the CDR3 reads TGTGCCTCGGCTGACAGTACAGATACGCAGTATTTT. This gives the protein CASADSTDTQYF. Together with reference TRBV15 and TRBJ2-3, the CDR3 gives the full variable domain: DAMVIQNPRYQVTQFGKPVTLSCSQTLNHNVMYWYQQKSSQAPKLLFHYYDKDFNNEADTPDNFQSRRPNTSFCFLDIRSPGLGDTAMYLCASADSTDTQYFGPGTRLTVL.

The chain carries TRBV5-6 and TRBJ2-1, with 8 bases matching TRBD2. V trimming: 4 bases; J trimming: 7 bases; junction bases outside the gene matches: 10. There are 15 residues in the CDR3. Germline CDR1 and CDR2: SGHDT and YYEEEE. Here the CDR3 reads CASSLGTSRWNEQFF. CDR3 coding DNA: TGTGCCAGCAGCCTCGGGACTAGTAGGTGGAATGAGCAGTTCTTC.

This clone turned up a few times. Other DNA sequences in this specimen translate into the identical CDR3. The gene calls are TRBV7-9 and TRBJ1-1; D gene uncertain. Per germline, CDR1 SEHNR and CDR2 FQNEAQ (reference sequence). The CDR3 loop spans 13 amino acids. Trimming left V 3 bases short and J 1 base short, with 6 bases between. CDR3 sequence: CASSLRANTEAFF. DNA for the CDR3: TGTGCCAGCAGCTTGAGAGCGAACACTGAAGCTTTCTTT.

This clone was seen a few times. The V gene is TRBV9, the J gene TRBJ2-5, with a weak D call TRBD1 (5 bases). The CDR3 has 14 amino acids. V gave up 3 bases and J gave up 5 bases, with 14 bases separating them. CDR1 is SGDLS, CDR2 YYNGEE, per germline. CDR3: CASSEYGAGETQYF. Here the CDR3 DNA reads TGTGCCAGCAGCGAATACGGCGCAGGGGAGACCCAGTACTTC.

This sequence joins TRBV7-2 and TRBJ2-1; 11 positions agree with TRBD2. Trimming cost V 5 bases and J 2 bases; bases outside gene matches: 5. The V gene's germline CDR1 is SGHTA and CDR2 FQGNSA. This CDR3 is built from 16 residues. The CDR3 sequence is CASSPTSGMTYNEQFF. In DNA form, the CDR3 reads TGTGCCAGCAGCCCGACTAGCGGGATGACCTACAATGAGCAGTTCTTC. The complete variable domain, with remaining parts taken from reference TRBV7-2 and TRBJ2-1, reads GAGVSQSPSNKVTEKGKDVELRCDPISGHTALYWYRQSLGQGLEFLIYFQGNSAPDKSGLPSDRFSAERTGGSVSTLTIQRTQQEDSAVYLCASSPTSGMTYNEQFFGPGTRLTVL.

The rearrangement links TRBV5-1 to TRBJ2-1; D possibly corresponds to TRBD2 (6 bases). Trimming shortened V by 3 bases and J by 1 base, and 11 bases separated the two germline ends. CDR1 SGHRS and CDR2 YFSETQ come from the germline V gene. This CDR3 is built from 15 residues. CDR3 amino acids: CASSYSGGSYNEQFF. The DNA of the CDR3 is TGCGCCAGCAGCTATAGCGGCGGTTCCTACAATGAGCAGTTCTTC.

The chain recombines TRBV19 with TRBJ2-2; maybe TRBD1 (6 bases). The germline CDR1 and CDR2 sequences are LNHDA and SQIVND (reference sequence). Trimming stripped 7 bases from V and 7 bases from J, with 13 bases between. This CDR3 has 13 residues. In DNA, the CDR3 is TGTGCCAGTAATTTACAGGGAGACGGGGAGCTGTTTTTT. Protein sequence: CASNLQGDGELFF.

CDR3 amino acids: CASSVSSSGGLNEQFF. The CDR3 DNA reads as TGTGCCAGCAGCGTGTCAAGTAGCGGGGGCTTGAATGAGCAGTTCTTC. The V gene is TRBV9, the J gene TRBJ2-1; 9 nucleotides match TRBD2. Germline V lookup: CDR1 SGDLS, CDR2 YYNGEE. This CDR3 contains 16 residues. The ends lost 2 bases at V and 7 bases at J; junction bases unmatched: 10.

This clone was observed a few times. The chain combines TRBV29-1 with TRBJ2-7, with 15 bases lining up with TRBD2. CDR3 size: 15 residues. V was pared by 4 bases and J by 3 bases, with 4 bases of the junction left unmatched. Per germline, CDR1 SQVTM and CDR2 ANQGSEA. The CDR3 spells CSVGGTSGRNYEQYF. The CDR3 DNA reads TGCAGCGTTGGAGGGACTAGCGGGAGGAACTACGAGCAGTACTTC.

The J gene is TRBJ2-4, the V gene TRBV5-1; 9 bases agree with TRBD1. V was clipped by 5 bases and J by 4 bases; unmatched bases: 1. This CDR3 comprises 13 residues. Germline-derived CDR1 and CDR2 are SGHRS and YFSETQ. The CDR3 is CASRGTGKNIQYF. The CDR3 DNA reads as TGCGCCAGCAGGGGGACAGGGAAAAACATTCAGTACTTC.

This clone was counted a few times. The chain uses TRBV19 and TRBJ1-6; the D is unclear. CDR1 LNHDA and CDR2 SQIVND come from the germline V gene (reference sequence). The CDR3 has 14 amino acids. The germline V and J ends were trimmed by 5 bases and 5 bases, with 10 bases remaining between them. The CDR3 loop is CASSSGLDNSPLHF. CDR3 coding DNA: TGTGCCAGTAGTTCGGGGTTGGATAATTCACCCCTCCACTTT.

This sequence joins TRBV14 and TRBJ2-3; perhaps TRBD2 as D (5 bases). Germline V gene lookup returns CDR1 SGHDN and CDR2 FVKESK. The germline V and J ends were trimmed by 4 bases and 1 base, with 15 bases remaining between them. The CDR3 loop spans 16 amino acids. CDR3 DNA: TGTGCCAGCAGCCCCAGTGCTGGTAGCGGCACAGATACGCAGTATTTT. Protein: CASSPSAGSGTDTQYF. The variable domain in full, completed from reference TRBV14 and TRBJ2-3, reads EAGVTQFPSHSVIEKGQTVTLRCDPISGHDNLYWYRRVMGKEIKFLLHFVKESKQDESGMPNNRFLAERTGGTYSTLKVQPAELEDSGVYFCASSPSAGSGTDTQYFGPGTRLTVL.

The CDR3 bases are TGTGCCAGCAGCGCTGAGGGGGCTGGGAATCAGCCCCAGCATTTT. Amino acids: CASSAEGAGNQPQHF. The rearrangement joins TRBV7-2 to TRBJ1-5; 7 bases are a match to TRBD1. Germline V CDR1 and CDR2: SGHTA, FQGNSA. The V gene end was trimmed by 5 bases and the J gene end by 4 bases; junction bases not matched to a gene: 8. CDR3 size: 15 residues.

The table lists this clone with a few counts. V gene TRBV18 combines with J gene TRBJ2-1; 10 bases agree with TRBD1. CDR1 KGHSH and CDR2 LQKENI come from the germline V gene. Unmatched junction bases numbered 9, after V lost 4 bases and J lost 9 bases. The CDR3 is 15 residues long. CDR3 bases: TGTGCCAGCTCACGCCCGGGACAGGGGCAAGGTGAGCAGTTCTTC. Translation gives CASSRPGQGQGEQFF. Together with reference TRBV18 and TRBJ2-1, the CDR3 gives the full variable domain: NAGVMQNPRHLVRRRGQEARLRCSPMKGHSHVYWYRQLPEEGLKFMVYLQKENIIDESGMPKERFSAEFPKEGPSILRIQQVVRGDSAAYFCASSRPGQGQGEQFFGPGTRLTVL.

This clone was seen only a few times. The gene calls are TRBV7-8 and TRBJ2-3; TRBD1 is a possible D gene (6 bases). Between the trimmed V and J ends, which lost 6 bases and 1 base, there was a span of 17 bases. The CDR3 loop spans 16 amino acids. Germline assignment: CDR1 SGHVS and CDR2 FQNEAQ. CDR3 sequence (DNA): TGTGCCAGCAGTTACAGGGACCCAACGGGCACAGATACGCAGTATTTT. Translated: CASSYRDPTGTDTQYF. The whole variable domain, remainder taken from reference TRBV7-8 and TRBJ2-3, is GAGVSQSPRYKVAKRGQDVALRCDPISGHVSLFWYQQALGQGPEFLTYFQNEAQLDKSGLPSDRFFAERPEGSVSTLKIQRTQQEDSAVYLCASSYRDPTGTDTQYFGPGTRLTVL.

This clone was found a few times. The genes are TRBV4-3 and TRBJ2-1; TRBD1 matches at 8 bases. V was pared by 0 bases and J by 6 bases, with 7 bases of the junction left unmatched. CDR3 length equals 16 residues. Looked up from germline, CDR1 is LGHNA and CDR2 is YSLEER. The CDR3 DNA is TGCGCCAGCAGCCAAGATCTCGGACAGGGAGTCAATGAGCAGTTCTTC. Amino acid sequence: CASSQDLGQGVNEQFF.

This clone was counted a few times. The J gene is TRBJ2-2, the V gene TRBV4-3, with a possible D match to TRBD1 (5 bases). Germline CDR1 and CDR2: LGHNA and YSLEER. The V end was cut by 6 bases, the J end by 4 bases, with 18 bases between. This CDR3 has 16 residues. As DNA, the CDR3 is TGCGCCAGCAGGCAGGGTCCCACGGAGTTCACCGGGGAGCTGTTTTTT. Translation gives CASRQGPTEFTGELFF.

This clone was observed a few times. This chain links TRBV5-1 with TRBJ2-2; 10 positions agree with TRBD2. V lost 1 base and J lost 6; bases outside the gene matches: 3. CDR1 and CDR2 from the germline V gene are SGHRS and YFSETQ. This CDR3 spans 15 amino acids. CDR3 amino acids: CASSLLAGESGELFF. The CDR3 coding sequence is TGCGCCAGCAGCTTGCTAGCGGGAGAGTCCGGGGAGCTGTTTTTT.